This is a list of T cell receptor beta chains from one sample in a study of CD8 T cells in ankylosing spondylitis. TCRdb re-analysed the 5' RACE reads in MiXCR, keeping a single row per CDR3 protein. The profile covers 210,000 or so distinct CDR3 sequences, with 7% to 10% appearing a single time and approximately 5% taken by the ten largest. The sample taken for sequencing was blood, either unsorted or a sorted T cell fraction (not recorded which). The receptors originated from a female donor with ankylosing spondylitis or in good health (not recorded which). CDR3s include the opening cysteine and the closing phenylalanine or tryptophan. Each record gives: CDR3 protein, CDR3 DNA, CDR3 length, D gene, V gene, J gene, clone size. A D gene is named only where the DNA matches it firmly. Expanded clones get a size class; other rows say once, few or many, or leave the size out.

cdr3_aa: CALGAGVVETQYF
cdr3_nt: TGTGCCCTTGGCGCGGGAGTAGTGGAGACCCAGTACTTC
cdr3_length: 13
d_call: TRBD2
v_call: TRBV7-9
j_call: TRBJ2-5
clone_size: many

cdr3_aa: CSARDLNSYEQYF
cdr3_nt: TGCAGTGCTAGAGATTTAAATTCCTACGAGCAGTACTTC
cdr3_length: 13
d_call: NA
v_call: TRBV20-1
j_call: TRBJ2-7
clone_size: many

cdr3_aa: CASSHLDNQPQHF
cdr3_nt: TGTGCCAGCAGCCATCTTGACAATCAGCCCCAGCATTTT
cdr3_length: 13
d_call: NA
v_call: TRBV7-9
j_call: TRBJ1-5
clone_size: many

cdr3_aa: CATRTSGSLFF
cdr3_nt: TGTGCCACTAGGACTAGCGGGAGCTTGTTCTTC
cdr3_length: 11
d_call: TRBD2
v_call: TRBV24-1
j_call: TRBJ2-1
clone_size: many

cdr3_aa: CASSLWSGANTGELFF
cdr3_nt: TGTGCCAGCAGCTTATGGTCGGGGGCGAACACCGGGGAGCTGTTTTTT
cdr3_length: 16
d_call: NA
v_call: TRBV7-8
j_call: TRBJ2-2
clone_size: many

cdr3_aa: CASGLSGRPWGYTF
cdr3_nt: TGTGCTAGTGGTTTGTCTGGACGGCCTTGGGGCTACACCTTC
cdr3_length: 14
d_call: NA
v_call: TRBV12-5
j_call: TRBJ1-2
clone_size: NA

cdr3_aa: CATGSVGLAGSYNEQFF
cdr3_nt: TGTGCCACCGGCTCCGTGGGACTAGCGGGATCCTACAATGAGCAGTTCTTC
cdr3_length: 17
d_call: TRBD2
v_call: TRBV27
j_call: TRBJ2-1
clone_size: many

cdr3_aa: CASSSPGQPQHF
cdr3_nt: TGTGCCAGCAGCTCCCCGGGCCAGCCCCAGCATTTT
cdr3_length: 12
d_call: NA
v_call: TRBV7-9
j_call: TRBJ1-5
clone_size: many

cdr3_aa: CANSVPGRLRSYEQYF
cdr3_nt: TGTGCCAACAGTGTCCCCGGGAGACTCCGCTCCTACGAGCAGTACTTC
cdr3_length: 16
d_call: NA
v_call: TRBV2
j_call: TRBJ2-7
clone_size: NA

cdr3_aa: CASSPGQGQQPQHF
cdr3_nt: TGTGCCAGCAGCCCCGGACAGGGTCAGCAGCCCCAGCATTTT
cdr3_length: 14
d_call: TRBD1
v_call: TRBV7-2
j_call: TRBJ1-5
clone_size: many

cdr3_aa: CASSFSGLALSSKSSYNEQFF
cdr3_nt: TGTGCCAGCAGTTTCTCGGGGCTAGCCTTATCGTCTAAGAGCTCCTACAATGAGCAGTTCTTC
cdr3_length: 21
d_call: NA
v_call: TRBV7-9
j_call: TRBJ2-1
clone_size: many

cdr3_aa: CASSPLTGRENEQYF
cdr3_nt: TGCGCCAGCAGCCCACTGACAGGGAGGGAGAACGAGCAGTACTTC
cdr3_length: 15
d_call: NA
v_call: TRBV5-1
j_call: TRBJ2-7
clone_size: many

cdr3_aa: CASSLGWGGQPQHF
cdr3_nt: TGTGCCAGCAGTTTGGGGTGGGGGGGTCAGCCCCAGCATTTT
cdr3_length: 14
d_call: NA
v_call: TRBV28
j_call: TRBJ1-5
clone_size: many

cdr3_aa: CASGGDPGTTKFF
cdr3_nt: TGTGCCAGCGGAGGGGATCCCGGGACAACCAAGTTCTTC
cdr3_length: 13
d_call: NA
v_call: TRBV11-2
j_call: TRBJ2-1
clone_size: many

cdr3_aa: CASSLGLAGDDNEQFF
cdr3_nt: TGTGCCAGCAGCTTAGGTCTAGCGGGAGACGACAATGAGCAGTTCTTC
cdr3_length: 16
d_call: TRBD2
v_call: TRBV7-6
j_call: TRBJ2-1
clone_size: many

cdr3_aa: CASTPRAGATDTQYF
cdr3_nt: TGTGCCAGCACCCCACGAGCGGGAGCGACAGATACGCAGTATTTT
cdr3_length: 15
d_call: TRBD2
v_call: TRBV7-2
j_call: TRBJ2-3
clone_size: NA

cdr3_aa: CCAGWLVAVSSYNEQFF
cdr3_nt: TGCTGTGCCGGGTGGCTGGTAGCGGTGAGCTCCTACAATGAGCAGTTCTTC
cdr3_length: 17
d_call: NA
v_call: TRBV20-1
j_call: TRBJ2-1
clone_size: few

cdr3_aa: CAIPSGSGANTGELFF
cdr3_nt: TGTGCCATCCCTTCGGGTAGCGGGGCGAACACCGGGGAGCTGTTTTTT
cdr3_length: 16
d_call: TRBD2
v_call: TRBV28
j_call: TRBJ2-2
clone_size: many

cdr3_aa: CSVASYSNQPQHF
cdr3_nt: TGCAGCGTTGCGAGTTATAGCAATCAGCCCCAGCATTTT
cdr3_length: 13
d_call: NA
v_call: TRBV29-1
j_call: TRBJ1-5
clone_size: many

cdr3_aa: CASSQGKGSYEQYF
cdr3_nt: TGCGCCAGCAGCCAGGGGAAAGGCTCCTACGAGCAGTACTTC
cdr3_length: 14
d_call: NA
v_call: TRBV4-1
j_call: TRBJ2-7
clone_size: many

cdr3_aa: CASSFLPAGVGDTQYF
cdr3_nt: TGTGCCAGCAGTTTCCTCCCGGCGGGAGTGGGAGATACGCAGTATTTT
cdr3_length: 16
d_call: TRBD2
v_call: TRBV7-2
j_call: TRBJ2-3
clone_size: few

cdr3_aa: CASSLSRGSGANVLTF
cdr3_nt: TGCGCCAGCAGCTTGTCTCGGGGTTCTGGGGCCAACGTCCTGACTTTC
cdr3_length: 16
d_call: NA
v_call: TRBV5-1
j_call: TRBJ2-6
clone_size: many

cdr3_aa: CSASIPGQGGSPLHF
cdr3_nt: TGCAGTGCTAGCATACCGGGACAGGGCGGTTCACCCCTCCACTTT
cdr3_length: 15
d_call: TRBD1
v_call: TRBV20-1
j_call: TRBJ1-6
clone_size: many

cdr3_aa: CARGRASGSTDTQYF
cdr3_nt: TGTGCCCGGGGCCGGGCTAGCGGTAGCACAGATACGCAGTATTTT
cdr3_length: 15
d_call: TRBD2
v_call: TRBV30
j_call: TRBJ2-3
clone_size: many

cdr3_aa: CASSLAQGRAFF
cdr3_nt: TGTGCCAGCAGCTTAGCCCAGGGGCGGGCTTTCTTT
cdr3_length: 12
d_call: NA
v_call: TRBV7-9
j_call: TRBJ1-1
clone_size: many

cdr3_aa: CSARTAAQETQYF
cdr3_nt: TGCAGTGCTAGGACCGCAGCCCAAGAGACCCAGTACTTC
cdr3_length: 13
d_call: NA
v_call: TRBV20-1
j_call: TRBJ2-5
clone_size: NA

cdr3_aa: CASSQWTGELFF
cdr3_nt: TGTGCCAGCAGCCAATGGACCGGGGAGCTGTTTTTT
cdr3_length: 12
d_call: NA
v_call: TRBV12-3/TRBV12-4
j_call: TRBJ2-2
clone_size: many

cdr3_aa: CASSLVMGQGTEAFF
cdr3_nt: TGTGCCAGCAGCTTGGTCATGGGACAAGGAACTGAAGCTTTCTTT
cdr3_length: 15
d_call: NA
v_call: TRBV11-2
j_call: TRBJ1-1
clone_size: many

cdr3_aa: CASSLNGKETQYF
cdr3_nt: TGTGCTAGCAGCTTAAACGGCAAAGAGACCCAGTACTTC
cdr3_length: 13
d_call: NA
v_call: TRBV7-7
j_call: TRBJ2-5
clone_size: NA

cdr3_aa: CASSLTGWGNEQFF
cdr3_nt: TGTGCCAGCAGCTTAACGGGGTGGGGCAATGAGCAGTTCTTC
cdr3_length: 14
d_call: NA
v_call: TRBV7-3
j_call: TRBJ2-1
clone_size: many

cdr3_aa: CASSYVSEAFF
cdr3_nt: TGTGCCAGCAGTTACGTGAGTGAAGCTTTCTTT
cdr3_length: 11
d_call: NA
v_call: TRBV6-2/TRBV6-3
j_call: TRBJ1-1
clone_size: many

cdr3_aa: CASSVDRPGADTQYF
cdr3_nt: TGTGCCAGCAGCGTAGATCGCCCTGGGGCAGATACGCAGTATTTT
cdr3_length: 15
d_call: NA
v_call: TRBV9
j_call: TRBJ2-3
clone_size: many

cdr3_aa: CASSSAGTYEQYF
cdr3_nt: TGTGCCAGCAGCTCGGCGGGTACCTACGAGCAGTACTTC
cdr3_length: 13
d_call: NA
v_call: TRBV6-6
j_call: TRBJ2-7
clone_size: NA

cdr3_aa: CATQREGRDEQFF
cdr3_nt: TGTGCCACTCAGCGGGAGGGCCGCGATGAGCAGTTCTTC
cdr3_length: 13
d_call: TRBD2
v_call: TRBV10-3
j_call: TRBJ2-1
clone_size: many

cdr3_aa: CTSSRGRYEQYF
cdr3_nt: TGTACCAGCAGTAGGGGGAGGTACGAGCAGTACTTC
cdr3_length: 12
d_call: NA
v_call: TRBV27
j_call: TRBJ2-7
clone_size: NA

cdr3_aa: CASSQDSYNEQFF
cdr3_nt: TGCGCCAGCAGCCAAGATTCCTACAATGAGCAGTTCTTC
cdr3_length: 13
d_call: NA
v_call: TRBV4-3
j_call: TRBJ2-1
clone_size: many

cdr3_aa: CSARGGSSYEQYF
cdr3_nt: TGCAGTGCTAGGGGGGGGAGCTCCTACGAGCAGTACTTC
cdr3_length: 13
d_call: TRBD2
v_call: TRBV20-1
j_call: TRBJ2-7
clone_size: many

cdr3_aa: CASSPGGEKNTEAFF
cdr3_nt: TGTGCCAGCTCCCCAGGGGGGGAGAAGAACACTGAAGCTTTCTTT
cdr3_length: 15
d_call: TRBD1
v_call: TRBV9
j_call: TRBJ1-1
clone_size: many

cdr3_aa: CNATGQPGQPQHF
cdr3_nt: TGCAATGCAACGGGACAGCCGGGTCAGCCCCAACATTTT
cdr3_length: 13
d_call: TRBD1
v_call: TRBV20-1
j_call: TRBJ1-5
clone_size: NA

cdr3_aa: CASSPLGQGVHDIQYF
cdr3_nt: TGTGCCAGCAGTCCCCTGGGACAGGGAGTTCATGACATTCAGTACTTC
cdr3_length: 16
d_call: TRBD1
v_call: TRBV27
j_call: TRBJ2-4
clone_size: NA

cdr3_aa: CARSSGTAYEQYF
cdr3_nt: TGTGCCAGAAGCTCAGGGACTGCCTACGAGCAGTACTTC
cdr3_length: 13
d_call: NA
v_call: TRBV7-9
j_call: TRBJ2-7
clone_size: NA

cdr3_aa: CAIRDYGADYGYTF
cdr3_nt: TGTGCCATCAGAGATTACGGGGCCGACTATGGCTACACCTTC
cdr3_length: 14
d_call: NA
v_call: TRBV10-3
j_call: TRBJ1-2
clone_size: many

cdr3_aa: CASSPSSENQPQHF
cdr3_nt: TGTGCCAGCTCACCCTCCTCCGAGAATCAGCCCCAGCATTTT
cdr3_length: 14
d_call: NA
v_call: TRBV18
j_call: TRBJ1-5
clone_size: many